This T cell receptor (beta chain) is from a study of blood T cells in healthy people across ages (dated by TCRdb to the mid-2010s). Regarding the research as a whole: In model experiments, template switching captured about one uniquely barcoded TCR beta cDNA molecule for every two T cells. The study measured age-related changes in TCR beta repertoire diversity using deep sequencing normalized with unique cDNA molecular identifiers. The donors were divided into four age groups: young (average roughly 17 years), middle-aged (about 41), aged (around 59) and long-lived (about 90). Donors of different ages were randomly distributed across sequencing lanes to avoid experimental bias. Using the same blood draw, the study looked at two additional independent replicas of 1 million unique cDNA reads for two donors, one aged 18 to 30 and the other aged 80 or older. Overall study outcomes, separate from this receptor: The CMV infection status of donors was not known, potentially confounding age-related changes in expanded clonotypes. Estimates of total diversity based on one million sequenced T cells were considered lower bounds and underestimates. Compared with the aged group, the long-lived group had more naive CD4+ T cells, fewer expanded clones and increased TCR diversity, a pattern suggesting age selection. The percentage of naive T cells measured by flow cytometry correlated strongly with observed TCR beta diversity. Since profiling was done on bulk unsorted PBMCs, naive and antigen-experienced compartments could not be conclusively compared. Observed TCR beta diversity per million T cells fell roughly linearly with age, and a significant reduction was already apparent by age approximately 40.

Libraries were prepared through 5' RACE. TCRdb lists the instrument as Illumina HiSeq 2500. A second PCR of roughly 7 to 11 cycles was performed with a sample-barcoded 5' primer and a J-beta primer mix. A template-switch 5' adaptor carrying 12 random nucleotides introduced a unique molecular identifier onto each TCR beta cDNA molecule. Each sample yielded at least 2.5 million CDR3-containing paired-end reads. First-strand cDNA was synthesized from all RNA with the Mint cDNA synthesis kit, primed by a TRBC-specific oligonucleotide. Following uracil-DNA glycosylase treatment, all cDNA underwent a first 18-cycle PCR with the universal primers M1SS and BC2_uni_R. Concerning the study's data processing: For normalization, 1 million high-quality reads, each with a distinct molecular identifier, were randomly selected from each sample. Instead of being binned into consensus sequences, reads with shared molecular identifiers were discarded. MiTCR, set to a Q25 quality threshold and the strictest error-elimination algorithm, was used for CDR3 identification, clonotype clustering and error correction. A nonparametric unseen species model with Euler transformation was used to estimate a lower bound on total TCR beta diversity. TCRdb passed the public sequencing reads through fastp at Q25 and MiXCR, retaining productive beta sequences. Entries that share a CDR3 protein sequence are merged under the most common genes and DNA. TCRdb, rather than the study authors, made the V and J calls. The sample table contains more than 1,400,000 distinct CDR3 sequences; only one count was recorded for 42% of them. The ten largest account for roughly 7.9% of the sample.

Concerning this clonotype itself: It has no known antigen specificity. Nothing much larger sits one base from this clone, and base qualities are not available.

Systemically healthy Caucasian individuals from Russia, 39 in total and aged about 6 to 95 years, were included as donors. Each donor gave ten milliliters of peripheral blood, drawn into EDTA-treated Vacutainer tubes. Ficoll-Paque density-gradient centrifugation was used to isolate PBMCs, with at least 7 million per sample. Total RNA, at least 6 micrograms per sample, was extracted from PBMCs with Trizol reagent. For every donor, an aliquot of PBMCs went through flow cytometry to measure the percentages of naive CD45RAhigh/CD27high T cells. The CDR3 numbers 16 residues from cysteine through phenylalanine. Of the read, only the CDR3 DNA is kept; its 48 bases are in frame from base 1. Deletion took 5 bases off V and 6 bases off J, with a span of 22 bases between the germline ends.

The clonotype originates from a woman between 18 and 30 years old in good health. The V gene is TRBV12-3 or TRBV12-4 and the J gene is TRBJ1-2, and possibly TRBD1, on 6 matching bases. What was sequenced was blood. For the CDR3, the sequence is CASSQGTRTHVNGYTF. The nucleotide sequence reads TGTGCCAGCAGTCAGGGGACGCGGACACACGTTAATGGCTACACCTTC.